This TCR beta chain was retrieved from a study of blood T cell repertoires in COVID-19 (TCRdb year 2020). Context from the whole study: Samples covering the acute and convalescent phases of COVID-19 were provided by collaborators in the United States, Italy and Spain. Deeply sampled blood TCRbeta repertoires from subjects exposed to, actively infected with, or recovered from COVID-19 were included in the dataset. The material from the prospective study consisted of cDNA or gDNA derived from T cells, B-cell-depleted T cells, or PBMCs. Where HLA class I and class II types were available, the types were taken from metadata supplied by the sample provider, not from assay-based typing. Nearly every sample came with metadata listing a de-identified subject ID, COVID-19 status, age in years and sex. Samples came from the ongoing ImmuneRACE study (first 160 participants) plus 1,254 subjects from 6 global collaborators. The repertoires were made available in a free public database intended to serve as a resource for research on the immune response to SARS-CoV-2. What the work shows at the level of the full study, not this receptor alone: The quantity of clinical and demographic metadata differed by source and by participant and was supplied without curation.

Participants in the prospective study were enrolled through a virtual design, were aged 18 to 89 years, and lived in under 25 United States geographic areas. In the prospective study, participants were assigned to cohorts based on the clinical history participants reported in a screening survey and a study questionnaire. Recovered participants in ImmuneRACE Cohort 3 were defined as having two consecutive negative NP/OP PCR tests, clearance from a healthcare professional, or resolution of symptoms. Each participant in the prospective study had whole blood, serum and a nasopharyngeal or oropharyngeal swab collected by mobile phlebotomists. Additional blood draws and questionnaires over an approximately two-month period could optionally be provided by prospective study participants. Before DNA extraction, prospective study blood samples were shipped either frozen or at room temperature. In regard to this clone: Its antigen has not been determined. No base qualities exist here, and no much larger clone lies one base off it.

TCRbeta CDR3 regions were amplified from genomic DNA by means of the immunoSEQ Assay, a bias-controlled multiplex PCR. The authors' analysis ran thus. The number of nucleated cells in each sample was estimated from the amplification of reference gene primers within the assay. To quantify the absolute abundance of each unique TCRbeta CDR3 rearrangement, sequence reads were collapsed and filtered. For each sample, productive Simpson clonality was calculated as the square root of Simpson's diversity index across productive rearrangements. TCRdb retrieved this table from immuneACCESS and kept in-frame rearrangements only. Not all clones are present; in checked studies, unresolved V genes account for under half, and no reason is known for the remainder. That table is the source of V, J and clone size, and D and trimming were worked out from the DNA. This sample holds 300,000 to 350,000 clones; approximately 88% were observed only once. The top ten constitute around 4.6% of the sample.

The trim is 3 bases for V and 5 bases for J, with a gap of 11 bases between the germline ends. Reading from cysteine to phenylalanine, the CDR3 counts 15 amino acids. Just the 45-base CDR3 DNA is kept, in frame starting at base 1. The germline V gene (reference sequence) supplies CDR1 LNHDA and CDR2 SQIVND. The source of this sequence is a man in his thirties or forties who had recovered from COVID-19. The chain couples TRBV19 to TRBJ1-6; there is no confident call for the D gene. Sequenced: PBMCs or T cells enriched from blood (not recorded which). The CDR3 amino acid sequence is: CASSINSLNNSPLHF. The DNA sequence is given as TGTGCCAGTAGTATTAACAGCCTAAATAATTCACCCCTCCACTTT.